The text below deals with one T cell receptor (beta chain). Sequencing was performed with immunoSEQ multiplex PCR; in TCRdb, only in-frame clones are kept and a portion is missing. The table shows around 51,000 clones, with 70% to 90% occurring only once. These data originate in a study of T cell clones after liver transplantation. This CDR3 has 15 residues. V shed 7 bases, J shed 4 bases, and the junction held 4 bases outside the gene matches. Germline V CDR1 and CDR2: SEHNR, FQNEAQ (reference sequence). J is TRBJ2-1 and V is TRBV7-9; 13 bases line up with TRBD2. Specimen: CD8+ T cells from blood, collected 12 months after liver transplant. The sequence derives from a human patient who received a liver transplant. The graft donor may have given rise to some T cells. This CDR3 is CASMKLAGGYNEQFF. CDR3 nucleotide sequence: TGTGCCAGCATGAAACTAGCGGGAGGGTACAATGAGCAGTTCTTC. The full variable domain, completed using reference TRBV7-9 and TRBJ2-1, is DTGVSQNPRHKITKRGQNVTFRCDPISEHNRLYWYRQTLGQGPEFLTYFQNEAQLEKSRLLSDRFSAERPKGSFSTLEIQRTEQGDSAMYLCASMKLAGGYNEQFFGPGTRLTVL.